A selection of T cell receptor beta chains follows, all from one sample in a study of blood T cell repertoires in COVID-19. The assay was immunoSEQ multiplex PCR, and TCRdb's table has in-frame clones only and misses some. The table shows approximately 210,000 clones, with more than 75% occurring only once. Material: PBMCs or T cells enriched from blood (not recorded which). These receptor sequences come from a woman aged 45 to 65 with acute COVID-19. Each CDR3 is given with its conserved first and last residue. D genes are given only for firm matches. Size values are once, few and many counts, or a class for expanded clones, and some rows have none.

size,D,J,V,DNA,CDR3
.,TRBD1,TRBJ1-4,TRBV14,TGTGCCAGCAGCCCTAGGACAGGGTTGGGAAAACTGTTTTTT,CASSPRTGLGKLFF
.,.,TRBJ2-5,TRBV4-1,TGCGCCAGCAGCCAAGGTAATTGGGCCGAAGAGACCCAGTACTTC,CASSQGNWAEETQYF
once,.,TRBJ2-5,TRBV3-1/TRBV3-2,TGTGCCAGCAGCCAAGAACGAGGGGGGGCGCAAGAGACCCAGTACTTC,CASSQERGGAQETQYF
.,.,TRBJ1-5,TRBV7-2,TGTGCCAGCAGCTTATCAGGGGGCAATCAGCCCCAGCATTTT,CASSLSGGNQPQHF
.,TRBD1,TRBJ1-3,TRBV6-5,TGTGCCAGCAGTTACGGGACAGCCACTGGAAACACCATATATTTT,CASSYGTATGNTIYF
.,.,TRBJ2-3,TRBV7-9,TGTGCCAGCAGCTTAATCCAGGGGTCCACAGATACGCAGTATTTT,CASSLIQGSTDTQYF
.,.,TRBJ1-5,TRBV19,TGTGCCAGTAGTATCGGACGGACAGTTAGCAATCAGCCCCAGCATTTT,CASSIGRTVSNQPQHF
.,TRBD1,TRBJ1-2,TRBV28,TGTGCCAGCAGAGATCATACAGGGGGCGGGTATGGCTACACCTTC,CASRDHTGGGYGYTF
.,.,TRBJ1-5,TRBV7-9,TGTGCCAGCAGCTTAGTCCGGGGTGAATGGGGTCAGCCCCAGCATTTT,CASSLVRGEWGQPQHF
few,TRBD1,TRBJ1-2,TRBV18,TGTGCCAGCTCACCGCTTCCGGGACAGGGGGGACTTACTTCGAACTATGGCTACACCTTC,CASSPLPGQGGLTSNYGYTF
.,TRBD1,TRBJ1-3,TRBV19,TGTGCCAGTAGTCTCCACAGGGGGCTGAACACCATATATTTT,CASSLHRGLNTIYF
.,.,TRBJ2-3,TRBV6-4,TGTGCCAGCAGTGACGGGGGACACACAGATACGCAGTATTTT,CASSDGGHTDTQYF
.,TRBD1,TRBJ1-5,TRBV19,TGTGCCAGTACCCTAGGGGGCGGTCAGACTCAGCCCCAGCATTTT,CASTLGGGQTQPQHF
.,.,TRBJ2-6,TRBV19,TGTGCCAGTAGTCCCCAGGGTAGTCCGGCCAACGTCCTGACTTTC,CASSPQGSPANVLTF
.,TRBD2,TRBJ2-1,TRBV4-2,TGTGCCAGCAGCCAAGAGGGAGGACTAGCATCCTACAATGAGCAGTTCTTC,CASSQEGGLASYNEQFF
.,TRBD1,TRBJ2-1,TRBV7-2,TGTGCCAGCAGCCGGACAGGGCTACAGATAGGCGAGCAGTTCTTC,CASSRTGLQIGEQFF
.,.,TRBJ2-3,TRBV27,TGTGCCAGCAGTTTTCGGGGCACAGATACGCAGTATTTT,CASSFRGTDTQYF
.,.,TRBJ1-3,TRBV7-8,TGTGCCAGCAGCCAACTAGGCTCTGGAAACACCATATATTTT,CASSQLGSGNTIYF
.,.,TRBJ1-5,TRBV4-1,TGCGCCAGCAGCCAAGATCGGGGGCAGCCCCAGCATTTT,CASSQDRGQPQHF
.,.,TRBJ1-2,TRBV4-2,TGTGCCAGCAGCCAAGAGGGCCCAGGGGTCCATGGCTACACCTTC,CASSQEGPGVHGYTF
.,.,TRBJ2-3,TRBV7-6,TGTGCCAGCAGCCTGGGGGCCATTAGCACAGATACGCAGTATTTT,CASSLGAISTDTQYF
.,.,TRBJ2-2,TRBV10-2,TGCGCCAGCACCCTAAGTCCGGGGAACACCGGGGAGCTGTTTTTT,CASTLSPGNTGELFF
few,TRBD1,TRBJ2-3,TRBV5-1,TGCGCCAGCAGCTTGGCCTCGACAGGGGGGTCTAGCACAGATACGCAGTATTTT,CASSLASTGGSSTDTQYF
.,.,TRBJ1-2,TRBV12-3/TRBV12-4,TGTGCCAGCAGTCCTAGCTACTATGGCTACACCTTC,CASSPSYYGYTF
.,.,TRBJ2-1,TRBV14,TGTGCCAGCAGCCAGAGGGGGGGCTACAATGAGCAGTTCTTC,CASSQRGGYNEQFF
.,TRBD1,TRBJ1-5,TRBV7-9,TGTGCCAGCACCCGAGCAGGGACAGGGCGCCAGCCCCAGCATTTT,CASTRAGTGRQPQHF
.,TRBD1,TRBJ1-1,TRBV28,TGTGCCAGCAGCAGCGCACAGGGGACGTTTGAAGCTTTCTTT,CASSSAQGTFEAFF
.,.,TRBJ1-2,TRBV6-6,TGTGCCAGCAGTCAACAGATTAACTATGGCTACACCTTC,CASSQQINYGYTF
.,TRBD2,TRBJ2-1,TRBV9,TGTGCCAGCAGCGTCGGGGGGACCTCCTACAATGAGCAGTTCTTC,CASSVGGTSYNEQFF
.,TRBD1,TRBJ1-5,TRBV28,TGTGCCAGCAGACAGGGGACCTGGGGAGCCCAGCATTTT,CASRQGTWGAQHF
.,.,TRBJ1-2,TRBV27,TGTGCCAGCAGTGCAGGGGACCACTATGGCTACACCTTC,CASSAGDHYGYTF
few,.,TRBJ1-1,TRBV10-3,TGTGCCATCACCACGGGAAACCAGGGGACTGAAGCTTTCTTT,CAITTGNQGTEAFF
.,.,TRBJ1-4,TRBV10-3,TGTGCCATCGGTCCAGGGGCAGCAACTAATGAAAAACTGTTTTTT,CAIGPGAATNEKLFF
once,TRBD2,TRBJ2-3,TRBV6-5,TGTGCCAGCAGTTATTCGGCGGGGGTAGGGACAGATACGCAGTATTTT,CASSYSAGVGTDTQYF
.,TRBD1,TRBJ2-5,TRBV7-8,TGTGCCAGCAGCCCTGGGACAGGGGGCATTTTCGGAGAGACCCAGTACTTC,CASSPGTGGIFGETQYF
.,.,TRBJ1-2,TRBV5-6,TGTGCCAGCAGCTGGACGGGGGGCTATGGCTACACCTTC,CASSWTGGYGYTF
.,TRBD1,TRBJ1-5,TRBV6-2/TRBV6-3,TGTGCCAGCAGCGAGACAGGGAATAGCAATCAGCCCCAGCATTTT,CASSETGNSNQPQHF
few,.,TRBJ1-4,TRBV18,TGTGCCAGCTCACAAACAGGTTCTCCTAATGAAAAACTGTTTTTT,CASSQTGSPNEKLFF
few,.,TRBJ1-5,TRBV28,TGTGCCAGCAGTTTTGGGTTGCCCACAGACCAGCATCAGCCCCAGCATTTT,CASSFGLPTDQHQPQHF
.,.,TRBJ2-3,TRBV5-4,TGTGCCAGCAGCTTGGCTAAACAGGCCAAAACAGATACGCAGTATTTT,CASSLAKQAKTDTQYF
.,TRBD2,TRBJ2-2,TRBV11-2,TGTGCCAGCAGCTTAAGCGCGGGGGGGAACACCGGGGAGCTGTTTTTT,CASSLSAGGNTGELFF
.,.,TRBJ1-1,TRBV13,TGTGCCAGCAGCCAAGGACAAGGTCTCACTGAAGCTTTCTTT,CASSQGQGLTEAFF
.,TRBD1,TRBJ1-1,TRBV11-2,TGTGCCAGCAGCTCTTACAGGGGGAACACTGAAGCTTTCTTT,CASSSYRGNTEAFF
few,.,TRBJ1-1,TRBV5-1,TGCGCCAGCGGAACCGGGACACAGAACACTGAAGCTTTCTTT,CASGTGTQNTEAFF
few,.,TRBJ1-1,TRBV11-2,TGTGCCAGCAGCCGGAATGGCCTTGACAGTACCACTGAAGCTTTCTTT,CASSRNGLDSTTEAFF
few,.,TRBJ1-1,TRBV3-1/TRBV3-2,TGTGCCAGCAGCCAAGGGGGCGGAATCACTGAAGCTTTCTTT,CASSQGGGITEAFF
once,.,TRBJ2-5,TRBV6-2/TRBV6-3,TGTGCCAGCAGTTTTAGAGAGACCCAGTACTTC,CASSFRETQYF
.,.,TRBJ2-6,TRBV7-2,TGTGCCAGCAGCTTAAACGGGGGCTCTGGGGCCAACGTCCTGACTTTC,CASSLNGGSGANVLTF
.,.,TRBJ1-2,TRBV6-5,TGTGCCAGCAGCTCCGACACCCTCTATGGCTACACCTTC,CASSSDTLYGYTF
.,.,TRBJ1-1,TRBV5-4,TGTGCCAGCAACTCCGGGGGGGTGAGTAAAGGTAGGAACACTGAAGCTTTCTTT,CASNSGGVSKGRNTEAFF
few,TRBD1,TRBJ1-1,TRBV28,TGTGCCAGCAGCCCGACAGGGATCAGCACTGAAGCTTTCTTT,CASSPTGISTEAFF
.,.,TRBJ2-2,TRBV19,TGTGCCAGTAGTATTCTCTCCGGGGAGCTGTTTTTT,CASSILSGELFF
once,TRBD2,TRBJ2-2,TRBV6-4,TGTGCCAGCAGATCGACTAGCGGGGGGGCCACCGGGGAGCTGTTTTTT,CASRSTSGGATGELFF
.,.,TRBJ1-4,TRBV4-3,TGCGCCAGCAGCCAAGTCCGCTTTGGCCCCGAAAAACTGTTTTTT,CASSQVRFGPEKLFF
.,TRBD1,TRBJ1-2,TRBV6-5,TGTGCCAGCAGTCCCGACAGGGGGAACTATGGCTACACCTTC,CASSPDRGNYGYTF